Each of the 17 T cell receptor beta chains below was sequenced from the same sample in a study of blood T cell repertoires in COVID-19 (dated by TCRdb to about 2020). Libraries came from the immunoSEQ multiplex PCR assay. TCRdb carries this immuneACCESS record with in-frame sequences only. Its versions omit some clonotypes, under half of them owing to an unresolved V gene in the studies checked, with the rest unexplained. The sample data list 70,000 or so clones, and around nine tenths of these were observed just once. About an eighth of the sample rests with the top ten. Source material: peripheral blood. These receptors were obtained from a woman aged 55-75 years with acute or convalescent COVID-19.

This clone appeared a single time. This chain links TRBV6-5 with TRBJ1-5; tentative D call: TRBD1 (5 bases). V dropped 6 bases and J dropped 6 bases, with 15 bases sitting between them. Germline CDR1 MNHEY, CDR2 SVGAGI. The CDR3 runs to 14 residues. The CDR3 spells CASSPRGTIQPQHF. The CDR3 nucleotides read TGTGCCAGCAGCCCCCGGGGGACGATTCAGCCCCAGCATTTT.

The genes are TRBV7-8 and TRBJ2-1; maybe TRBD2 (6 bases). V lost 0 bases to trimming and J lost 5 bases, with 8 bases between them. The CDR3 contains 14 residues. Germline V gene sequence: CDR1 SGHVS, CDR2 FQNEAQ. Here the CDR3 reads CASSLAGLNNEQFF. CDR3 nucleotides: TGTGCCAGCAGCTTAGCGGGACTTAACAATGAGCAGTTCTTC.

This chain links TRBV2 with TRBJ1-4; D gene ambiguous. V lost 8 bases and J 0 bases, leaving 13 bases between the germline ends. Germline assignment: CDR1 SNHLY and CDR2 FYNNEI. The CDR3 is 15 amino acids. In nucleotides, the CDR3 is TGTGCCAGCCTGAAAGACATCTCAACTAATGAAAAACTGTTTTTT. As protein: CASLKDISTNEKLFF.

The chain is built from TRBV29-1 and TRBJ1-1; D is possibly TRBD1 (6 bases). The CDR3 is 11 amino acids. Deletions cut 8 bases from V and 2 bases from J, with 9 bases between. Germline V gene lookup returns CDR1 SQVTM and CDR2 ANQGSEA. CDR3 sequence: CSTRGNTEAFF. The CDR3 bases are TGCAGCACCAGGGGAAACACTGAAGCTTTCTTT.

This chain links TRBV7-9 with TRBJ1-1; no clear D gene. The CDR3 runs to 13 residues. Germline V CDR1 and CDR2: SEHNR, FQNEAQ (reference sequence). V shed 1 base and J shed 3 bases, with 6 bases lying between them. This CDR3 is CASSLGYHTEAFF. Here the CDR3 DNA reads TGTGCCAGCAGCTTAGGCTACCACACTGAAGCTTTCTTT.

V usage is TRBV24-1 and J usage is TRBJ2-5; D is perhaps TRBD1 (5 bases). V shed 3 bases and J shed 5 bases, with 18 bases lying between them. CDR1 KGHDR and CDR2 SFDVKD come from the germline V gene. The CDR3 is 16 residues long. The CDR3 here is CATSDMGPLTRETQYF. CDR3 sequence (DNA): TGTGCCACCAGTGATATGGGGCCACTGACCCGGGAGACCCAGTACTTC.

The CDR3 DNA is TGTGCCAGCAGTCCAGGGGACAGGATTGGCGAGCAGTACTTC. This translates into CASSPGDRIGEQYF. J is TRBJ2-7 and V is TRBV28, with TRBD1 matching over 8 bases. The germline V gene encodes CDR1 MDHEN and CDR2 SYDVKM. J lost 6 bases, V lost 5 bases, and 9 bases had no gene match. The CDR3 loop spans 14 amino acids.

This sequence joins TRBV7-6 and TRBJ1-1, with TRBD1 as a possible D gene (5 bases). The CDR3 runs 15 residues. The germline gives CDR1 SGHVS, CDR2 FNYEAQ. Trimming took 5 bases from V and 4 from J, leaving 17 bases between them. The CDR3 DNA is TGTGCCAGCAGCCTGGGGTGGGGCCGGGTCACTGAAGCTTTCTTT. Protein: CASSLGWGRVTEAFF.

This chain uses TRBV12-3 or TRBV12-4 with TRBJ1-1; the D is unclear. V was trimmed by 6 bases and J by 8 bases, leaving 13 bases between them. The CDR3 totals 12 residues. The CDR3 loop is CASSPSRTEAFF. CDR3 DNA sequence: TGTGCCAGCAGCCCTTCGAGAACGGAAGCTTTCTTT.

In its sample, this clone is large. The chain couples TRBV3-1 (or the pseudogene TRBV3-2) to TRBJ2-3, with D perhaps matching TRBD2 (7 bases). The CDR3 sequence is 17 residues long. V lost 0 bases and J 6 bases, leaving 19 bases between the germline ends. CDR1 and CDR2 from the germline V gene are LGHDT and YNNKEL (reference sequence). In DNA form, the CDR3 reads TGTGCCAGCAGCCAAGATGCGGGCCGGGGGGCCAGCGATACGCAGTATTTT. The encoded protein is CASSQDAGRGASDTQYF.

This chain uses TRBV11-2 with TRBJ2-7, with a tentative D call TRBD1 (5 bases). The germline CDR1 and CDR2 sequences are SGHAT and FQNNGV. CDR3 length: 14 amino acids. Between the trimmed V and J ends, which lost 5 bases and 0 bases, there was a span of 11 bases. Here the CDR3 reads CASSPFRDSYEQYF. CDR3 in DNA: TGTGCCAGCAGCCCCTTCAGGGACTCCTACGAGCAGTACTTC.

This clone has only one observation. V is TRBV10-3 and J is TRBJ1-1; D gene ambiguous. Germline V gene data show CDR1 as ENHRY and CDR2 as SYGVKD. Trimming shortened V by 2 bases and J by 11 bases, and 12 bases separated the two germline ends. The CDR3 consists of 12 residues. As DNA, the CDR3 is TGTGCCATCAGTGAGCCAGAGCGGGCGGCTTTCTTT. Protein: CAISEPERAAFF.

This clone was counted between two and nine times. The chain combines TRBV14 with TRBJ2-7; D possibly corresponds to TRBD1 (6 bases). This CDR3 comprises 12 residues. Trimming removed 4 bases from V and 7 bases from J, with 11 bases in between. Per the germline V gene, CDR1 is SGHDN and CDR2 is FVKESK. In DNA form, the CDR3 reads TGTGCCAGCAGCCGGGGGCCGAAAGAGCAGTACTTC. It codes for CASSRGPKEQYF.

The chain carries TRBV11-3 and TRBJ1-5, with a tentative D call TRBD1 (5 bases). Germline lookup yields CDR1 SGHNT and CDR2 YENEEA. Deletions cut 1 base from V and 0 bases from J, with 19 bases between. This CDR3 has 19 residues. The CDR3 DNA reads TGTGCCAGCAGCTTAGCTTGGCAGGGAGGACCTGTTAGCAATCAGCCCCAGCATTTT. Its protein is CASSLAWQGGPVSNQPQHF.

The chain links TRBV5-6 to TRBJ2-7; possibly TRBD2 for D (6 bases). Germline CDR1 reads SGHDT; CDR2 reads YYEEEE. The CDR3 sequence is 15 residues long. Trimming removed 2 bases from V and 7 bases from J, with 19 bases in between. In nucleotides, the CDR3 is TGTGCCAGCAGCTTAGGAGGGATCGACCGGGGAGAGCAGTACTTC. It yields the protein CASSLGGIDRGEQYF.

This chain links TRBV5-5 with TRBJ2-7, with TRBD2 as a possible D gene (5 bases). The germline gives CDR1 SGHKS, CDR2 YYEKEE (reference sequence). The CDR3 loop spans 15 amino acids. V was shortened by 0 bases and J by 1 base, with 11 bases between the two germline ends. The CDR3 is CASSLAGVPSYEQYF. The CDR3 nucleotides read TGTGCCAGCAGCTTGGCCGGGGTCCCGTCCTACGAGCAGTACTTC.

The genes are TRBV3-1 (or the pseudogene TRBV3-2) and TRBJ1-5, with D perhaps TRBD1 (5 bases). Trimming cost V 3 bases and J 4 bases, with 13 bases left between them. Germline CDR1 and CDR2: LGHDT and YNNKEL (reference sequence). The CDR3 has 15 residues. CDR3 nucleotide sequence: TGTGCCAGCAGCCAGGGGGGTAGATCTAATCAGCCCCAGCATTTT. Its translation is CASSQGGRSNQPQHF.